Below, 17 T cell receptor beta chains from the same sample are listed, as sequenced in a study of blood T cells in healthy people across ages. Through a sample-barcoded 5' primer and a J-beta primer mix, a second PCR was run for roughly 7 to 12 cycles. A single record per CDR3 protein comes from TCRdb applying MiXCR to the 5' RACE reads. The sample gives some 1.4 million distinct CDR3 sequences, roughly 45% of which show up once; roughly 7.9% is in the top ten. Material for sequencing was blood. All receptors come from a woman under 30 in good health.

In its sample, this clonotype was seen a few times. This CDR3 reads CASSYSGQGGKKTQYF. CDR3 sequence (DNA): TGTGCCAGCAGTTACTCGGGTCAGGGCGGGAAGAAGACCCAGTACTTC. The chain recombines TRBV6-5 with TRBJ2-5; maybe TRBD2 (6 bases). Germline V lookup: CDR1 MNHEY, CDR2 SVGAGI. The CDR3 covers 16 residues. V was cut by 0 bases and J by 6 bases, with 17 bases left in between.

The chain employs TRBV7-2 and TRBJ2-1, with TRBD1 identical over 10 bases. CDR1 is SGHTA, CDR2 FQGNSA, per germline. The CDR3 totals 15 residues. Losses at the gene ends were 5 bases for V and 7 bases for J; bases not matched to a gene: 8. The CDR3 reads CASSLTTGGENEQFF. CDR3 nucleotide sequence: TGTGCCAGCAGCCTAACGACAGGGGGCGAGAATGAGCAGTTCTTC.

This clonotype came up a few times. The V gene is TRBV13, the J gene TRBJ2-1; 7 bases match TRBD1. The germline V gene encodes CDR1 PRHDT and CDR2 FYEKMQ (reference sequence). After removal of 2 bases from V and 10 bases from J, the junction contained 17 bases not matched to a gene. The CDR3 covers 17 residues. The CDR3 here is CASSLPSLSGGWGEQFF. DNA of the CDR3: TGTGCCAGCAGCTTACCCAGCCTGTCAGGGGGATGGGGGGAGCAGTTCTTC.

This clonotype was detected only once. The chain carries TRBV15 and TRBJ1-2; TRBD1 matches 8 bases. CDR3 length: 19 residues. Trimming took 0 bases from V and 7 from J; bases not matched to a gene: 19. Germline V gene lookup returns CDR1 LNHNV and CDR2 YYDKDF (reference sequence). This CDR3 is CATSRDSGWDRPSLRGYTF. The CDR3, as DNA: TGTGCCACCAGCAGAGATTCCGGATGGGACAGGCCTTCCCTCCGTGGCTACACCTTC.

V gene TRBV5-1 combines with J gene TRBJ1-6, with TRBD1 matching 7 bases. The CDR3 has 12 amino acids. The germline V gene has CDR1 SGHRS and CDR2 YFSETQ. The J segment lost 14 bases and the V segment lost 4 bases, leaving 6 bases of the junction unmatched. CDR3 sequence reads: CASSPTDRSLHF. As DNA, the CDR3 is TGCGCCAGCAGCCCCACGGACAGGTCCCTCCACTTT.

This clonotype was seen only a few times. This chain joins TRBV12-3 or TRBV12-4 and TRBJ1-2, with D maybe TRBD1 (6 bases). The CDR3 is 17 amino acids. V gave up 5 bases and J gave up 4 bases, with 23 bases separating them. CDR3 protein: CASSLSIIGTPPYGYTF. DNA for the CDR3: TGTGCCAGCAGTCTTTCAATTATCGGGACACCTCCCTATGGCTACACCTTC.

This chain joins TRBV12-3 or TRBV12-4 and TRBJ1-2; tentative D call: TRBD1 (5 bases). The CDR3 loop spans 14 amino acids. V was cut by 6 bases and J by 4 bases, with 15 bases left in between. The CDR3 sequence is CASRRPGEPYGYTF. In DNA form, the CDR3 reads TGTGCCAGCAGACGACCGGGGGAGCCCTATGGCTACACCTTC.

This clonotype was found a few times. The chain couples TRBV7-9 to TRBJ1-2; the D is unclear. Germline-derived CDR1 and CDR2 are SEHNR and FQNEAQ (reference sequence). The CDR3 runs 12 residues. The V end lost 3 bases, the J end lost 6 bases, and 8 bases lay between the germline ends. In DNA form, the CDR3 reads TGTGCCAGCAGCTTGAACCTCGATGGCTACACCTTC. Its protein is CASSLNLDGYTF.

This clonotype was observed a handful of times. This rearrangement joins TRBV5-1 to TRBJ2-1; TRBD1 might be the D (5 bases). The V gene's germline CDR1 is SGHRS and CDR2 YFSETQ. The CDR3 loop spans 15 amino acids. The V end lost 2 bases, the J end lost 7 bases, and 16 bases lay between the germline ends. CDR3 sequence reads: CASSFIWGSPNEQFF. The CDR3 region has the DNA TGCGCCAGCAGCTTTATCTGGGGCAGCCCGAATGAGCAGTTCTTC.

The table lists this clonotype with a few counts. The chain uses TRBV5-5 and TRBJ2-7; TRBD1 matches at 7 bases. The junction had 6 bases not matched to a gene; V was cut back by 4 bases and J by 5 bases. Germline assignment: CDR1 SGHKS and CDR2 YYEKEE (reference sequence). This CDR3 spans 13 amino acids. This CDR3 reads CASSRQGNDEQYF. CDR3 sequence (DNA): TGTGCCAGCAGCCGACAGGGTAACGACGAGCAGTACTTC.

The J gene is TRBJ2-6, the V gene TRBV12-5; D gene uncertain. This CDR3 is 16 amino acids long. CDR1 is LGHNT, CDR2 FRNRAP, per germline. The V end lost 3 bases, the J end lost 3 bases, and 12 bases lay between the germline ends. The CDR3 loop is CASGFLVPFGANVLTF. CDR3 sequence (DNA): TGTGCTAGTGGTTTTCTGGTTCCGTTTGGGGCCAACGTCCTGACTTTC.

This chain uses TRBV6-6 with TRBJ2-5; unclear D gene. Germline V gene lookup returns CDR1 MNHNY and CDR2 SVGAGI (reference sequence). V lost 9 bases to trimming and J lost 5 bases, with 16 bases between them. The CDR3 loop spans 13 amino acids. CDR3 coding DNA: TGTGCCAGACCGGGCCCTCAAGGGGAGACCCAGTACTTC. This codes for CARPGPQGETQYF.

The chain uses TRBV6-1 and TRBJ1-2; TRBD1 matches 11 bases. CDR3 length: 13 amino acids. Germline V lookup: CDR1 MNHNS, CDR2 SASEGT. The ends lost 8 bases at V and 3 bases at J; junction bases unmatched: 2. The CDR3 DNA sequence: TGTGCCAGCGGACAGGGGGCTGACTATGGCTACACCTTC. Its protein is CASGQGADYGYTF.

DNA for the CDR3: TGTGCCAGCAGCCAAGGACTAGCGGGAGGATGGTTCTTC. This sequence encodes CASSQGLAGGWFF. This chain joins TRBV3-1 and TRBJ2-1, with 13 bases that match TRBD2. The V segment lost 1 base and the J segment 15 bases; nucleotides outside the gene matches: 3. The CDR3 loop spans 13 amino acids. CDR1 is LGHDT and CDR2 is YNNKEL in the germline V gene (reference sequence).

This chain uses TRBV27 with TRBJ1-1, with 9 bases aligning to TRBD1. From germline, CDR1 is MNHEY and CDR2 SMNVEV (reference sequence). CDR3 length: 16 amino acids. With 6 bases clipped from V and 1 base from J, the junction kept 9 bases outside the gene matches. CDR3 sequence reads: CASRPLGTGRNTEAFF. Written as DNA, the CDR3 is TGTGCCAGCAGGCCCTTAGGGACAGGGCGGAACACTGAAGCTTTCTTT.

This clonotype was observed a few times. The V call is TRBV12-3 or TRBV12-4, the J call TRBJ1-2, with D possibly TRBD1 on 5 matching bases. The CDR3 sequence is 13 residues long. V was trimmed by 11 bases and J by 2 bases, leaving 15 bases between them. In nucleotides, the CDR3 is TGTGCCTCCGTTCGGGGGGTGAACTATGGCTACACCTTC. Residues: CASVRGVNYGYTF.

The CDR3, as DNA: TGTGCCAGCAGGTTTATGACAGGTGAAGAGACCCAGTACTTC. Its protein product is CASRFMTGEETQYF. The chain links TRBV11-2 to TRBJ2-5, with a tentative D call TRBD1 (6 bases). Germline values: CDR1 SGHAT, CDR2 FQNNGV. This CDR3 is 14 amino acids long. The germline V and J ends were trimmed by 6 bases and 3 bases, with 14 bases remaining between them.